This TCR beta chain derives from a study of blood T cell repertoires in COVID-19. Measured with immunoSEQ multiplex PCR; TCRdb has only the in-frame clones, and not every one. The table shows approximately 170,000 clones, with over 80% occurring only once. V was clipped by 11 bases and J by 1 base, with 11 bases between them. The CDR3 has 12 residues. Per the germline V gene, CDR1 is ENHRY and CDR2 is SYGVKD. The sequenced material came from PBMCs or T cells enriched from blood (not recorded which). The sequence came from a woman aged 50 to 65 who had recovered from COVID-19. The chain employs TRBV10-3 and TRBJ1-2, with D unresolved. The CDR3 sequence: CAGGSSNYGYTF. CDR3 in DNA: TGTGCCGGCGGATCTAGTAACTATGGCTACACCTTC.